These 10 T cell receptor beta chains came from one sample sequenced in a study of T-cell reconstitution after alpha-beta-depleted transplantation in children. Using unique molecular identifiers, the investigators prepared the TCRbeta library. TCRdb passed the PCR reads through MiXCR, listing each CDR3 protein once. The table includes more than 85,000 distinct CDR3 sequences, less than 6% detected once. Sequenced material: PBMCs, mostly from graft donor cells, taken 60 days after TCRalphabeta/CD19-depleted stem cell transplant. The receptors originated from a female patient between 2 and 15 years old who had a stem cell transplant for Fanconi anemia, so the T cells may come from the graft donor.

This clonotype came up many times. The rearrangement joins TRBV7-3 to TRBJ2-2, with 7 bases aligning to TRBD2. Trimming removed 1 base from V and 0 bases from J; junction bases left unmatched: 5. The CDR3 length is 17 residues. CDR1 and CDR2 from the germline V gene are SGHTA and FQGTGA. This CDR3 reads CASSLKAGGANTGELFF. In DNA form, the CDR3 reads TGTGCCAGCAGCTTAAAGGCTGGGGGGGCGAACACCGGGGAGCTGTTTTTT.

This clonotype showed up just once. CDR3: CASSLLGRPLGQPQHF. The CDR3 DNA reads TGTGCCAGTAGTTTACTTGGGAGACCGCTCGGACAGCCCCAGCATTTT. V and J are TRBV19 and TRBJ1-5; unclear D gene. CDR1 and CDR2 from the germline V gene are LNHDA and SQIVND (reference sequence). Trimming took off 5 bases at V and 7 bases at J, with 21 bases between the two ends. CDR3 length: 16 residues.

Ten or more counts support this clonotype. V usage is TRBV9 and J usage is TRBJ2-3; 13 nucleotides align to TRBD2. The CDR3 loop spans 15 amino acids. CDR1 is SGDLS and CDR2 is YYNGEE in the germline V gene. Trimming took 0 bases from V and 8 from J; bases not matched to a gene: 3. The CDR3, as DNA: TGTGCCAGCAGCGTAGTGGGGACTAGCGGGACTACGCAGTATTTT. Translated, it gives CASSVVGTSGTTQYF.

V usage is TRBV5-1 and J usage is TRBJ2-7; D possibly corresponds to TRBD2 (6 bases). This CDR3 region has 15 residues. The germline CDR1 and CDR2 sequences are SGHRS and YFSETQ. The V gene lost 0 bases and the J gene lost 2 bases, with 12 bases spanning the gap. The CDR3 DNA follows: TGCGCCAGCAGCTTGGTGTTAGCGGAGGCCTACGAGCAGTACTTC. Translating it yields CASSLVLAEAYEQYF.

In its sample, this clonotype was seen a few times. J is TRBJ2-7 and V is TRBV20-1; TRBD2 matches 8 bases. The CDR3 spans 16 residues. Germline CDR1 DFQATT, CDR2 SNEGSKA (reference sequence). The CDR3 protein is CSISPWSSGDLYEQYF. In DNA, the CDR3 is TGCAGCATCTCCCCCTGGAGTAGCGGGGATCTCTACGAGCAGTACTTC.

This clonotype was counted ten times or more. The chain recombines TRBV7-9 with TRBJ1-1; D is unclear. The germline V gene has CDR1 SEHNR and CDR2 FQNEAQ (reference sequence). The ends were cut back, 6 bases at V and 0 bases at J, with 5 bases in the middle. The CDR3 totals 12 residues. As DNA, the CDR3 is TGTGCCAGCAGGGTCATGAACACTGAAGCTTTCTTT. Translated: CASRVMNTEAFF.

Regarding this clonotype: A much more abundant neighbour one base away suggests this may be a read error. This sequence joins TRBV5-1 and TRBJ1-1; tentatively, D is TRBD1 (5 bases). This CDR3 comprises 16 residues. Germline CDR1 and CDR2: SGHRS and YFSETQ. CDR3: CVSSSKLRALNTEAFF. In DNA form, the CDR3 reads TGCGTCAGCAGCTCGAAGCTCAGGGCTCTGAACACTGAAGCTTTCTTT.

V and J are TRBV15 and TRBJ2-3; D gene ambiguous. Per the germline V gene, CDR1 is LNHNV and CDR2 is YYDKDF (reference sequence). This CDR3 has 14 amino acids. Trimming pared 0 bases from V and 0 bases from J, leaving 4 bases between. The CDR3, as DNA: TGTGCCACCAGCAGAGACGGGAGCACAGATACGCAGTATTTT. Its protein product is CATSRDGSTDTQYF.

This clonotype was recorded at least ten times. The chain joins TRBV29-1 to TRBJ2-7; D is possibly TRBD1 or TRBD2 (5 bases each). The CDR3 contains 13 residues. Trimming pared 4 bases from V and 6 bases from J, leaving 16 bases between. The germline gives CDR1 SQVTM, CDR2 ANQGSEA. Here the CDR3 DNA reads TGCAGCGTTGGCCGGGACCCCCGGGGCGAGCAGTACTTC. Encoded protein: CSVGRDPRGEQYF.

The chain uses TRBV12-3 or TRBV12-4 and TRBJ2-7, with D perhaps matching TRBD2 (5 bases). With 1 base removed from V and 0 bases from J, the gap between germline ends came to 10 bases. This CDR3 is built from 15 residues. The chain's CDR3 is CASSLGRGVSYEQYF. The DNA of the CDR3 is TGTGCCAGCAGTTTAGGACGGGGTGTCTCCTACGAGCAGTACTTC.